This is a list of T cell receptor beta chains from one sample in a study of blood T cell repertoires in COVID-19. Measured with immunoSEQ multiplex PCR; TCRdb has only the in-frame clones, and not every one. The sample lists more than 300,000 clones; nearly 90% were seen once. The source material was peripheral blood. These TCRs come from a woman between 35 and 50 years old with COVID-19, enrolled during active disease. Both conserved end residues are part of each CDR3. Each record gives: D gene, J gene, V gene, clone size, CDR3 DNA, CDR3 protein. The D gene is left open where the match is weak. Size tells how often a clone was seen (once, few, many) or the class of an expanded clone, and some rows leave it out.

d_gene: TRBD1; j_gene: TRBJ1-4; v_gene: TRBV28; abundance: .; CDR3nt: TGTGCCAGCAAGAACAGGGGGCCTAATGAAAAACTGTTTTTT; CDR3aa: CASKNRGPNEKLFF
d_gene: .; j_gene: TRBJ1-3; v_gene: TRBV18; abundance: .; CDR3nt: TGTGCCAGCTCACCACGCGGAACTGGAAACACCATATATTTT; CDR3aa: CASSPRGTGNTIYF
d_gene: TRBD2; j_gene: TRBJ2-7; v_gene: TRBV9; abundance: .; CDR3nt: TGTGCCAGCAGCGTAGGGCGTCTAGCGGGAGGGCCATACGAGCAGTACTTC; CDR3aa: CASSVGRLAGGPYEQYF
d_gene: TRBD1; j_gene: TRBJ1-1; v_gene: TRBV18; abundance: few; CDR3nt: TGTGCCAGCTCACGCCTTGGAGGACAGGGAGGCACTGAAGCTTTCTTT; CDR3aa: CASSRLGGQGGTEAFF
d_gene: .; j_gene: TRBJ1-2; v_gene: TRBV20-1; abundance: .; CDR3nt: TGCAGTGCTAGTGATGCTGTAGGGACTGTGGGCAATGGCTACACCTTC; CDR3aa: CSASDAVGTVGNGYTF
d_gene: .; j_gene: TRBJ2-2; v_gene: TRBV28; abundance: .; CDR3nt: TGTGCCAGCAGTTTAGATGGTCAGCGAATTTACACCGGGGAGCTGTTTTTT; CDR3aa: CASSLDGQRIYTGELFF
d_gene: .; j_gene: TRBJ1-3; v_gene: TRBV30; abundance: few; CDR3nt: TGTGCCTGGAGTCATGCGTCGCCAGGGCGATTGGGAAACACCATATATTTT; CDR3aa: CAWSHASPGRLGNTIYF
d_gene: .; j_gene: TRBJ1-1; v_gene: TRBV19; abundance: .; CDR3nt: TGTGCCAGTAGTACATTCGGGGGAACTGAAGCTTTCTTT; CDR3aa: CASSTFGGTEAFF
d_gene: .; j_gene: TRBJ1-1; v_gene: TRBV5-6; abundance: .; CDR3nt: TGTGCCAGCAGCTTGGGTTGGGGAGGAACTGAAGCTTTCTTT; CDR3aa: CASSLGWGGTEAFF
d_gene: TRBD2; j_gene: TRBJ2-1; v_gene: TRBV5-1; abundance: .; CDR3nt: TGCGCCAGCAGCTTGGGTTCGGGCGGGAGCTACAATGAGCAGTTCTTC; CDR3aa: CASSLGSGGSYNEQFF
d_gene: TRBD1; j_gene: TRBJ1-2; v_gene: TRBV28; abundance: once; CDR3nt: TGTGCCAGCAGTCCATGGGGGGACAGGGATTTCGGCTACACCTTC; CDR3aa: CASSPWGDRDFGYTF
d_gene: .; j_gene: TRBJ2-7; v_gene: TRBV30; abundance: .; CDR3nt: TGTGCCTCGAGCCACAGTTCCTCCTACGAGCAGTACTTC; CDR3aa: CASSHSSSYEQYF
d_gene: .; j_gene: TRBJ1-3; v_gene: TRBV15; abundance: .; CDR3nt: TGTGCCACCAGCGAGGGGGGGGCAGAACCTGGAAACACCATATATTTT; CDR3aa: CATSEGGAEPGNTIYF
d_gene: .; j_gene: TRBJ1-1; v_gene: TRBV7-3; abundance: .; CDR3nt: TGTGCCAGCAGCTCCTACTCGGGGGGCGTAGGCACTGAAGCTTTCTTT; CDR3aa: CASSSYSGGVGTEAFF
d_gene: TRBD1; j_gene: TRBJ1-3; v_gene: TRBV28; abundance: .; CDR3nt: TGTGCCAGCAGTGCGACAGGGGTAGGAAACACCATATATTTT; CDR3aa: CASSATGVGNTIYF
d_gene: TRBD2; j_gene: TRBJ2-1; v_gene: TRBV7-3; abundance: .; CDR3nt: TGTGCCAGCAGCACCCGGACTAGCGGGAGCCGCAATGAGCAGTTCTTC; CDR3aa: CASSTRTSGSRNEQFF
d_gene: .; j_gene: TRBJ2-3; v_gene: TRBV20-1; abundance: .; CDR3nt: TGCAGTGCTAGTATAGACAGACAGAGCACAGATACGCAGTATTTT; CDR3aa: CSASIDRQSTDTQYF
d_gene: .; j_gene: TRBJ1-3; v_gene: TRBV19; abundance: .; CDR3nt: TGTGCCAGTAGTTTCCGTGGAAACACCATATATTTT; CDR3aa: CASSFRGNTIYF
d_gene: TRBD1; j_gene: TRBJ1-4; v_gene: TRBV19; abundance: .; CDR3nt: TGTGCCAGTAGTAACGCCCCGGGACAGGGGACCTCATTT; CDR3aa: CASSNAPGQGTSF
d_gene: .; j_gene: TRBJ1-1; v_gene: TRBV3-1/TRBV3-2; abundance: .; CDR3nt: TGTGCCAGCAGCCAAGGTTTGGCGGCGGGCACTGAAGCTTTCTTT; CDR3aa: CASSQGLAAGTEAFF
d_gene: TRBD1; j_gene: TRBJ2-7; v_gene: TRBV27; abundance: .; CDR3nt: TGTGCCACCCGGGACAGGTTAGCGGTACGGTACGAGCAGTACTTC; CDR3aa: CATRDRLAVRYEQYF
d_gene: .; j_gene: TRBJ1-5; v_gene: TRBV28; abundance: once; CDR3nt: TGTGCCAGCAGTCGGACAGTTGATCAGCCCCAGCATTTT; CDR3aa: CASSRTVDQPQHF
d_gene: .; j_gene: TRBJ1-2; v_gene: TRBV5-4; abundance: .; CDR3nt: TGTGCCAGCAGCTTGGATAGCTATGGCTACACCTTC; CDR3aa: CASSLDSYGYTF
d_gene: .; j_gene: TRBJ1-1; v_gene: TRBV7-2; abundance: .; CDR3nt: TGTGCCAGCAGCCCCAATCCCCGACAGGAGGAAAGGTACACTGAAGCTTTCTTT; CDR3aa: CASSPNPRQEERYTEAFF
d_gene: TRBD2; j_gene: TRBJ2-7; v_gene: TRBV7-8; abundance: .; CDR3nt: TGTGCCAGCAACAGCGGGGACGGTCCCTACGAGCAGTACTTC; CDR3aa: CASNSGDGPYEQYF
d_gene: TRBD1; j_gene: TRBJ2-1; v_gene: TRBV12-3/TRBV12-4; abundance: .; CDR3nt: TGTGCCAGCAGGTACGACAGGGGAGAGCAGTTCTTC; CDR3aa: CASRYDRGEQFF
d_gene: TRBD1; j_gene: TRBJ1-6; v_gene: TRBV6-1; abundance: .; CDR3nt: TGTGCCAGCAGCGGACAGGGGTCGTCACCCCTCCACTTT; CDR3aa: CASSGQGSSPLHF
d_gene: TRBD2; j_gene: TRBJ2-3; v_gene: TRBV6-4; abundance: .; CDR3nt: TGTGCCAGCAGGGACAAACTAGCGGGGGGGCCCCCAGATACGCAGTATTTT; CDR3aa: CASRDKLAGGPPDTQYF
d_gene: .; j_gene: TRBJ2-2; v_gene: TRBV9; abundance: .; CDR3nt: TGTGCCAGCAGCGTATCCCCCGGGACACCAAACACCGGGGAGCTGTTTTTT; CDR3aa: CASSVSPGTPNTGELFF
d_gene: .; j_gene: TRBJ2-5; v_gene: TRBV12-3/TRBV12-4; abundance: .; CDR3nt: TGTGCCAGCAGCTGGTCAGGGCGGGAGACCCAGTACTTC; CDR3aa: CASSWSGRETQYF
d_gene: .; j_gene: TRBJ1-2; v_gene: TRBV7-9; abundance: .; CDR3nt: TGTGCCAGCAGCTTGGGCACCGAAGACAGAGCCTATGGCTACACCTTC; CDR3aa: CASSLGTEDRAYGYTF
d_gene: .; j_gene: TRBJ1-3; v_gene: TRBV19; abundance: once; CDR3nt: TGTGCCAGTAGTAGAATAAACGGAGACACCATATATTTT; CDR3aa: CASSRINGDTIYF
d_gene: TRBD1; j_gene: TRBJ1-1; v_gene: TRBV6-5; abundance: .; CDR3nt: TGTGCCAGCAGTTTCTCAGGGGGCATCACTGAAGCTTTCTTT; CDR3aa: CASSFSGGITEAFF
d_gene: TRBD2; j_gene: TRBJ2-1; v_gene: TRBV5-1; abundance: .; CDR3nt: TGCGCCAGCAGCCCAGGGACTAAGAGCTCCTACAATGAGCAGTTCTTC; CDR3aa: CASSPGTKSSYNEQFF
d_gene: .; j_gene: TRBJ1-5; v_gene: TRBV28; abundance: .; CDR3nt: TGTGCCAGCAGTTCGTCCAGGGTTGGCAGCAATCAGCCCCAGCATTTT; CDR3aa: CASSSSRVGSNQPQHF
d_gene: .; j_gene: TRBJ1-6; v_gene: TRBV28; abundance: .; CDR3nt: TGTGCCAGCCACCCGTCGGGGGGGCTCAGTAATTCACCCCTCCACTTT; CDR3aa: CASHPSGGLSNSPLHF
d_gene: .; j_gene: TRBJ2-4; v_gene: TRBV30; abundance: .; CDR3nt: TGTGCCTGGAGTGCAAACTGGGGGGAACCCATTCAGTACTTC; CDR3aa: CAWSANWGEPIQYF
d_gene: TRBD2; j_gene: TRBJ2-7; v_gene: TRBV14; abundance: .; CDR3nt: TGTGCCAGCAGCCAAGAACTAGCGGGTCGGAGGGACGAGCAGTACTTC; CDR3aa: CASSQELAGRRDEQYF
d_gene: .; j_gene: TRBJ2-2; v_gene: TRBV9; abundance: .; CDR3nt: TGTGCCAGCAGCGTAGGGGCGTCCACCGGGGAGCTGTTTTTT; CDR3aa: CASSVGASTGELFF
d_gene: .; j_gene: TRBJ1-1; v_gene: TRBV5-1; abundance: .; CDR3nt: TGCGCCAGCAGCTTGGCAAACACTGAAGCTTTCTTT; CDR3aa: CASSLANTEAFF
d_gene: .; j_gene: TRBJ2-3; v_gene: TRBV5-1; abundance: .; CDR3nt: TGCGCCAGCAGCTTGGGACTAATGACCAGCAGGGATACGCAGTATTTT; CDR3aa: CASSLGLMTSRDTQYF
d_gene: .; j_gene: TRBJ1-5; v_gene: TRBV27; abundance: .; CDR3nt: TGTGCCAGCAGTTTATCGTGGAGGGAGGCAAACGATCAGCCCCAGCATTTT; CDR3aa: CASSLSWREANDQPQHF
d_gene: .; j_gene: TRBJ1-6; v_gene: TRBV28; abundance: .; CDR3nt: TGTGCCAGCAGTTTCGGGGACACCTATAATTCACCCCTCCACTTT; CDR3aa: CASSFGDTYNSPLHF
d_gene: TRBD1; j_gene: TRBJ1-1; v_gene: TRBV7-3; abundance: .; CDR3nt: TGTGCCAGCAGCTTAGCGAGGACAGGGATGAACACTGAAGCTTTCTTT; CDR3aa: CASSLARTGMNTEAFF
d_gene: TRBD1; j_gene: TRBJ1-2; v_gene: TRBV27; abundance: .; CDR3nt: TGTGCCAGCAGTTTAGGGACAGGGCGAAACTATGGCTACACCTTC; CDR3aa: CASSLGTGRNYGYTF
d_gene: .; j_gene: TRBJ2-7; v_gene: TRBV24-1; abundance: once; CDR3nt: TGTGCCACCAGTGACATTTACGAGCAGTACTTC; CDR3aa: CATSDIYEQYF
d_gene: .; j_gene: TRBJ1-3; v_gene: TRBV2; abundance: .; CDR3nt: TGTGCCAGCAGTGAACGTCGGCGGGGCTGGGGCTCTGGAAACACCATATATTTT; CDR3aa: CASSERRRGWGSGNTIYF
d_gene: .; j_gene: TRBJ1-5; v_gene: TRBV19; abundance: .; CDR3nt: TGTGCCAGTAGTTTCCTGGGCGTTAAGCGACAGAGCCCCAATCAGCCCCAGCATTTT; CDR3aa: CASSFLGVKRQSPNQPQHF
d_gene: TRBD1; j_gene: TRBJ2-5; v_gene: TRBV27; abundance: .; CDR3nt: TGTGCCAGCAGTCTAAGTGACAGGGGGCTGGAGACCCAGTACTTC; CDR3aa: CASSLSDRGLETQYF
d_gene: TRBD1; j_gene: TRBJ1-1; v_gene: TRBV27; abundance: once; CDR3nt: TGTGCCAGCAGTTTAGGACAGGGATATACTGAAGCTTTCTTT; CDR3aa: CASSLGQGYTEAFF
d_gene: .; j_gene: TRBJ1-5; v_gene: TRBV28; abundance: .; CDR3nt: TGTGCCAGCAGTTTCGCGGACAGAGGCCCCCAGCATTTT; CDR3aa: CASSFADRGPQHF
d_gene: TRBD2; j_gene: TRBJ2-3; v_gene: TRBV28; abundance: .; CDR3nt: TGTGCCAGCACTCGCCGCGGGGGGTTCACAGATACGCAGTATTTT; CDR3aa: CASTRRGGFTDTQYF
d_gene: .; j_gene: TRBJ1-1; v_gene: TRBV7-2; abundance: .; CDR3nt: TGTGCCAGCAGCTTACAGGGGCTCACTGAAGCTTTCTTT; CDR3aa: CASSLQGLTEAFF
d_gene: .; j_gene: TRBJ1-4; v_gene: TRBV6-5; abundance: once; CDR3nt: TGTGCCAGCAGGCACCAGGGCGGTGCTAATGAAAAACTGTTTTTT; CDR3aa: CASRHQGGANEKLFF
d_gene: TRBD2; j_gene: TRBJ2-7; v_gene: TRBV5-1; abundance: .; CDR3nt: TGCGCCAGCAGCTTGGGGACTAGCGTCTACGAGCAGTACTTC; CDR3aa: CASSLGTSVYEQYF
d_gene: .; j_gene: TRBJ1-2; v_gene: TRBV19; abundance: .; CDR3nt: TGTGCCAGTAGTATCCTAGGGTGGGGGGGATCCAACTATGGCTACACCTTC; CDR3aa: CASSILGWGGSNYGYTF
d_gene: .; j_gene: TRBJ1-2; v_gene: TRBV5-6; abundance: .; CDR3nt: TGTGCCAGCAGCTTGGGACAGGCGGCGATCGGCTATGGCTACACCTTC; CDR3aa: CASSLGQAAIGYGYTF
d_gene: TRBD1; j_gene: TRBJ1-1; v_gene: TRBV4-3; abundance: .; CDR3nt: TGCGCCAGCAGCCAAGCCCCGGGACAGGGTTCTGAAGCTTTCTTT; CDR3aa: CASSQAPGQGSEAFF
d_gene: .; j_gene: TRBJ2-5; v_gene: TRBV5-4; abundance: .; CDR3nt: TGTGCCAGCAGCTTGGACGGAGGAGGGTCGGAGACCCAGTACTTC; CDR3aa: CASSLDGGGSETQYF